What follows are 18 T cell receptor beta chains derived from one specimen sequenced in a study of blood T cell repertoires in COVID-19. Only in-frame clones appear in the TCRdb table, and some are missing; sequencing was by immunoSEQ multiplex PCR. The sample records roughly 230,000 clones, 90% being singletons. Specimen: peripheral blood. The source is a woman aged 55 to 70 with COVID-19, enrolled during active disease.

To note about this clone: The identical CDR3 is also encoded by other nucleotide sequences in the sample. The V call is TRBV15, the J call TRBJ2-7; D gene uncertain. The CDR3 sequence is 12 residues long. V was trimmed by 1 base and J by 4 bases, leaving 5 bases between them. Germline V lookup: CDR1 LNHNV, CDR2 YYDKDF (reference sequence). The CDR3 is CATSRGGYEQYF. The CDR3 bases are TGTGCCACCAGCAGAGGAGGATACGAGCAGTACTTC.

The rearrangement uses TRBV6-5 and TRBJ1-5, with D unresolved. The CDR3 is made up of 12 amino acids. Trimming left V 8 bases short and J 5 bases short, with 10 bases between. Germline-derived CDR1 and CDR2 are MNHEY and SVGAGI. This CDR3 is CASGSLDQPQHF. CDR3 DNA sequence: TGTGCCAGCGGTTCCTTAGATCAGCCCCAGCATTTT.

The chain carries TRBV4-2 and TRBJ1-6; the match to TRBD1 covers 9 bases. CDR3 length: 17 residues. The junction had 4 bases not matched to a gene; V was cut back by 2 bases and J by 2 bases. Germline V CDR1 and CDR2: LGHNA, YNFKEQ. DNA of the CDR3: TGTGCCAGCAGCCAACCGGGGACAGGGACCTATAATTCACCCCTCCACTTT. It codes for CASSQPGTGTYNSPLHF.

This chain links TRBV3-1 (or the pseudogene TRBV3-2) with TRBJ1-1, with D possibly matching TRBD1 (5 bases). Trimming removed 0 bases from V and 11 bases from J, with 16 bases in between. From germline, CDR1 is LGHDT and CDR2 YNNKEL (reference sequence). The CDR3 contains 14 residues. The CDR3 protein is CASSQDFRGSNAFF. The CDR3 DNA sequence: TGTGCCAGCAGCCAAGATTTTAGGGGAAGCAACGCTTTCTTT.

The chain uses TRBV6-5 and TRBJ2-3; 7 bases match TRBD1. The junction had 4 bases not matched to a gene; V was cut back by 8 bases and J by 2 bases. This CDR3 contains 13 residues. Germline V CDR1 and CDR2: MNHEY, SVGAGI. The CDR3: CASDRVITDTQYF. In DNA, the CDR3 is TGTGCCAGCGACAGGGTTATCACAGATACGCAGTATTTT.

The rearrangement uses TRBV10-2 and TRBJ2-2; possible D gene TRBD1, 5 bases. Germline-derived CDR1 and CDR2 are WSHSY and SAAADI. The CDR3 totals 16 residues. The V and J ends lost 6 bases and 2 bases respectively, with 16 bases between them. CDR3 in DNA: TGCGCCAGCAGAGCATCCGCCCAGGGCAACACCGGGGAGCTGTTTTTT. Its translation: CASRASAQGNTGELFF.

The CDR3 DNA sequence: TGCGCCAGCAGCCAGACGATAGAGGGCCAGCCCCAGCATTTT. It codes for CASSQTIEGQPQHF. The chain is built from TRBV4-3 and TRBJ1-5; D is uncertain. The CDR3 totals 14 residues. Germline loops: CDR1 LGHNA, CDR2 YSLEER. V dropped 3 bases and J dropped 7 bases, with 13 bases sitting between them.

This clone was counted a single time. The chain links TRBV7-2 to TRBJ2-4; tentatively, D is TRBD1 (5 bases). Per the germline V gene, CDR1 is SGHTA and CDR2 is FQGNSA. V gave up 2 bases and J gave up 9 bases, with 20 bases separating them. CDR3 size: 16 residues. CDR3 coding DNA: TGTGCCAGCAGCTTAACGCAGGCCGGGCAGGGTATCATTCAGTACTTC. It yields the protein CASSLTQAGQGIIQYF.

The rearrangement links TRBV5-8 to TRBJ1-2; perhaps TRBD1 as D (5 bases). CDR1 and CDR2 from the germline V gene are SGHTS and YDEGEE. This CDR3 region has 15 residues. Trimming shortened V by 1 base and J by 2 bases, and 12 bases separated the two germline ends. The CDR3 DNA is TGTGCCAGCAGCTTGAATGTAGGGGCGAACTATGGCTACACCTTC. Amino acid sequence: CASSLNVGANYGYTF.

This chain connects TRBV9 to TRBJ1-6; no clear D gene. The CDR3 spans 14 residues. V was cut by 2 bases and J by 9 bases, with 12 bases left in between. Germline values: CDR1 SGDLS, CDR2 YYNGEE. CDR3 sequence (DNA): TGTGCCAGCAGCGTCCAGCCTGAGGGTTCACCCCTCCACTTT. Residues: CASSVQPEGSPLHF.

This clone came up once. The V and J genes are TRBV10-3 and TRBJ1-4; a weak D match, TRBD1 (5 bases). This CDR3 spans 13 amino acids. V gave up 6 bases and J gave up 6 bases, with 11 bases separating them. Germline lookup yields CDR1 ENHRY and CDR2 SYGVKD. CDR3: CAIRTAPDEKLFF. CDR3 nucleotide sequence: TGTGCCATCAGGACAGCGCCGGATGAAAAACTGTTTTTT.

This clone turned up a few times. This chain links TRBV2 with TRBJ1-2, with D unclear. The CDR3 runs 12 residues. Germline CDR1 reads SNHLY; CDR2 reads FYNNEI. V gave up 6 bases and J gave up 4 bases, with 9 bases separating them. CDR3 in DNA: TGTGCCAGCAGCCCCACACGCTATGGCTACACCTTC. Translating it yields CASSPTRYGYTF.

Concerning this clone itself: At one end, the junction sequence differs from germline, possibly due to a read error. The chain joins TRBV6-1 to TRBJ2-5; TRBD1 matches at 8 bases. The length of the CDR3 is 18 residues. The germline V gene encodes CDR1 MNHNS and CDR2 SASEGT. Here the CDR3 DNA reads TGTGCCACCAGTGCCAGGGGGCGGGCCACCAACATCCAAGAGACCCAGTACTTC. Residues: CATSARGRATNIQETQYF.

The chain recombines TRBV18 with TRBJ1-5; tentatively, D is TRBD1 (6 bases). The CDR3 has 15 residues. Germline CDR1 is KGHSH and CDR2 is LQKENI. Trimming pared 5 bases from V and 0 bases from J, leaving 11 bases between. The CDR3 loop is CASSGQTHSNQPQHF. CDR3 nucleotides: TGTGCCAGCTCAGGACAGACACATAGCAATCAGCCCCAGCATTTT. Drawing the rest from reference TRBV18 and TRBJ1-5, the complete variable domain is NAGVMQNPRHLVRRRGQEARLRCSPMKGHSHVYWYRQLPEEGLKFMVYLQKENIIDESGMPKERFSAEFPKEGPSILRIQQVVRGDSAAYFCASSGQTHSNQPQHFGDGTRLSIL.

This chain uses TRBV10-3 with TRBJ1-2, with D possibly being TRBD1 (6 bases). Germline V lookup: CDR1 ENHRY, CDR2 SYGVKD. V lost 5 bases and J lost 6, with 16 bases in between. The CDR3 is made up of 14 amino acids. DNA for the CDR3: TGTGCCATCAGTTCGCTACAGGGAGAGGATGGCTACACCTTC. Amino acid sequence: CAISSLQGEDGYTF.

This clone was detected a few times. This chain links TRBV19 with TRBJ2-2; perhaps TRBD1 as D (6 bases). The CDR3 covers 16 residues. Germline CDR1 reads LNHDA; CDR2 reads SQIVND (reference sequence). V was clipped by 6 bases and J by 4 bases, with 18 bases between them. CDR3 in DNA: TGTGCCAGTAGATATAATACAGGGCCGGGCACCGGGGAGCTGTTTTTT. It specifies CASRYNTGPGTGELFF.

The chain uses TRBV28 and TRBJ1-6; TRBD1 might be the D (5 bases). Germline CDR1 and CDR2: MDHEN and SYDVKM. The V end was cut by 3 bases, the J end by 9 bases, with 15 bases between. The CDR3 spans 15 residues. CDR3 coding DNA: TGTGCCAGCAGTTTGGGAAGCAGGGTGGGTTCACCCCTCCACTTT. Translated, it gives CASSLGSRVGSPLHF.

V usage is TRBV6-5 and J usage is TRBJ1-5, with 8 bases matching TRBD1. Trimming took 5 bases from V and 4 from J; bases not matched to a gene: 4. Germline CDR1 MNHEY, CDR2 SVGAGI. The CDR3 sequence is 14 residues long. CDR3 in amino acids: CASSTRTGNQPQHF. The CDR3, as DNA: TGTGCCAGCAGTACTCGGACAGGGAATCAGCCCCAGCATTTT.